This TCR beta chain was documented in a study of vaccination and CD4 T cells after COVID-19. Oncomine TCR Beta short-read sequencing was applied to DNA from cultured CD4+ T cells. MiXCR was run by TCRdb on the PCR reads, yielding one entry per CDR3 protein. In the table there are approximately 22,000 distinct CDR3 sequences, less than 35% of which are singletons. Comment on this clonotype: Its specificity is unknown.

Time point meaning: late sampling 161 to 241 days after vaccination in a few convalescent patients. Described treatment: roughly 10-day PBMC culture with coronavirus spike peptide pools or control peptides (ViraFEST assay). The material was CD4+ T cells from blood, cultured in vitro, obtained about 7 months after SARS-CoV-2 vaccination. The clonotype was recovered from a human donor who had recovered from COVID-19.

CDR3 in amino acids: CSARRVLGQGTEAFF. The CDR3 region has the DNA TGCAGTGCTAGGAGGGTGCTGGGGCAGGGCACTGAAGCTTTCTTT. The chain combines TRBV20-1 with TRBJ1-1, with D possibly being TRBD1 (5 bases). Per germline, CDR1 DFQATT and CDR2 SNEGSKA (reference sequence). The CDR3 extends over 15 amino acids. V gave up 3 bases and J gave up 4 bases, with 18 bases separating them.